The 14 T cell receptor beta chains listed next were all sequenced from one sample in a study of graft-versus-host responses after intestinal transplantation. What these receptors recognize is not known. Assay used: immunoSEQ multiplex PCR; TCRdb lists only in-frame clones, some missing. The sample consists of 71,000 or so clones, about 90% of them appearing once. The sequencing here drew on unstimulated CD8+ T cells sorted from spleen or lymph node cells, taken before intestinal transplant. These receptors were taken from a human donor who received an intestinal transplant.

The V call is TRBV6-6, the J call TRBJ1-2; D is perhaps TRBD1 (5 bases). CDR3 length: 11 residues. Germline loops: CDR1 MNHNY, CDR2 SVGAGI (reference sequence). The ends were cut back, 7 bases at V and 5 bases at J, with 8 bases in the middle. The CDR3, as DNA: TGTGCCAGCATGGGGGGGTATGGCTACACCTTC. It specifies CASMGGYGYTF.

The rearrangement joins TRBV13 to TRBJ1-1, with 8 bases lining up with TRBD1. From germline, CDR1 is PRHDT and CDR2 FYEKMQ (reference sequence). The CDR3 extends over 15 amino acids. V dropped 8 bases and J dropped 0; count of bases not matched to a gene: 8. As DNA, the CDR3 is TGTGCCAGCGGATCCCCAGGGGGCTTGAACACTGAAGCTTTCTTT. Translated: CASGSPGGLNTEAFF.

This clone was recorded only once. DNA for the CDR3: TGTGCCACCTCGGGACAGGGGGGCAATGAGCAGTTCTTC. Translating gives CATSGQGGNEQFF. The chain couples TRBV15 to TRBJ2-1; 11 bases line up with TRBD1. After removal of 8 bases from V and 6 bases from J, the junction contained 3 bases not matched to a gene. Per the germline V gene, CDR1 is LNHNV and CDR2 is YYDKDF (reference sequence). This CDR3 spans 13 amino acids. The full variable domain, completed using reference TRBV15 and TRBJ2-1, is DAMVIQNPRYQVTQFGKPVTLSCSQTLNHNVMYWYQQKSSQAPKLLFHYYDKDFNNEADTPDNFQSRRPNTSFCFLDIRSPGLGDTAMYLCATSGQGGNEQFFGPGTRLTVL.

The chain recombines TRBV11-1 with TRBJ2-7; D is unresolved. V shed 3 bases and J shed 7 bases, with 19 bases lying between them. The CDR3 spans 15 residues. Germline lookup yields CDR1 SGHAT and CDR2 FQDESV (reference sequence). CDR3 region: CASSFVGMGTGEQYF. The CDR3 nucleotides are TGTGCCAGCAGCTTCGTCGGAATGGGTACCGGGGAGCAGTACTTC.

In the case of this clone: This sample includes further DNA sequences coding for the same CDR3. The V gene is TRBV29-1, the J gene TRBJ2-1; weak D call: TRBD1 (5 bases). CDR1 and CDR2 from the germline V gene are SQVTM and ANQGSEA. This CDR3 region has 13 residues. The V end was cut by 6 bases, the J end by 0 bases, with 9 bases between. For the CDR3, the DNA is TGCAGCGTGGACGACAGCTCCTACAATGAGCAGTTCTTC. Protein sequence: CSVDDSSYNEQFF.

V usage is TRBV19 and J usage is TRBJ2-1; 9 bases align to TRBD2. V lost 3 bases to trimming and J lost 4 bases; unmatched junction nucleotides: 4. This CDR3 has 15 residues. Per germline, CDR1 LNHDA and CDR2 SQIVND (reference sequence). The CDR3 is CASSIVAGEYNEQFF. In DNA form, the CDR3 reads TGTGCCAGTAGTATTGTAGCGGGGGAATACAATGAGCAGTTCTTC.

J is TRBJ1-1 and V is TRBV19; unclear D gene. The germline CDR1 and CDR2 sequences are LNHDA and SQIVND (reference sequence). V lost 5 bases, J lost 1 base, and 8 bases lay in between. There are 13 residues in the CDR3. In DNA form, the CDR3 reads TGTGCCAGTAGTCTGGGCCAGAACACTGAAGCTTTCTTT. It encodes CASSLGQNTEAFF.

This clone was seen only a few times. The gene calls are TRBV6-5 and TRBJ1-5; the match to TRBD1 covers 9 bases. Germline CDR1 is MNHEY and CDR2 is SVGAGI. The CDR3 has 14 amino acids. V lost 2 bases and J lost 7; bases outside the gene matches: 3. The CDR3 sequence is CASSYRTGAQPQHF. The CDR3 region has the DNA TGTGCCAGCAGTTACAGGACAGGGGCCCAGCCCCAGCATTTT.

The chain links TRBV7-3 to TRBJ2-1; the match to TRBD2 covers 8 bases. The CDR3 totals 13 residues. With 5 bases clipped from V and 7 bases from J, the junction kept 4 bases outside the gene matches. The germline V gene has CDR1 SGHTA and CDR2 FQGTGA. In DNA form, the CDR3 reads TGTGCCAGCAGCCCCCCGGGGGGGAATGAGCAGTTCTTC. It translates to CASSPPGGNEQFF. The full variable domain, with the rest looked up from reference TRBV7-3 and TRBJ2-1, is GAGVSQTPSNKVTEKGKYVELRCDPISGHTALYWYRQSLGQGPEFLIYFQGTGAADDSGLPNDRFFAVRPEGSVSTLKIQRTERGDSAVYLCASSPPGGNEQFFGPGTRLTVL.

V and J are TRBV7-6 and TRBJ2-3, with a tentative D call TRBD2 (5 bases). Germline CDR1 reads SGHVS; CDR2 reads FNYEAQ. V lost 1 base and J lost 8, with 10 bases in between. The length of the CDR3 is 13 residues. The CDR3 is CASSLGGSGTQYF. As DNA, the CDR3 is TGTGCCAGCAGCTTAGGCGGGTCCGGTACGCAGTATTTT.

V usage is TRBV7-6 and J usage is TRBJ2-1; D perhaps matches TRBD2 (5 bases). V was pared by 5 bases and J by 5 bases, with 16 bases between. In germline, CDR1 is SGHVS, CDR2 FNYEAQ. The CDR3 length is 15 residues. The CDR3 loop reads CASSHPGLANNEQFF. CDR3 sequence (DNA): TGTGCCAGCAGCCACCCCGGGCTAGCCAACAATGAGCAGTTCTTC.

This chain joins TRBV2 and TRBJ1-1; TRBD1 is a possible D gene (6 bases). The length of the CDR3 is 15 residues. Trimming removed 1 base at V and 1 base at J, with 10 bases between. The germline CDR1 and CDR2 sequences are SNHLY and FYNNEI. The CDR3 region has the DNA TGTGCCAGCAGTGAAGTGGGGGCGGAGAACACTGAAGCTTTCTTT. Its translation is CASSEVGAENTEAFF.

The chain has TRBV9 and TRBJ2-2; perhaps TRBD2 as D (5 bases). V lost 1 base, J lost 0 bases, and 10 bases lay in between. CDR1 and CDR2 (germline): SGDLS, YYNGEE. The length of the CDR3 is 16 residues. CDR3 region: CASSVNTGTNTGELFF. CDR3 DNA: TGTGCCAGCAGCGTAAATACGGGGACGAACACCGGGGAGCTGTTTTTT. Drawing the rest from reference TRBV9 and TRBJ2-2, the complete variable domain is DSGVTQTPKHLITATGQRVTLRCSPRSGDLSVYWYQQSLDQGLQFLIQYYNGEERAKGNILERFSAQQFPDLHSELNLSSLELGDSALYFCASSVNTGTNTGELFFGEGSRLTVL.

In this sample, this clone turned up once. The V gene is TRBV29-1, the J gene TRBJ1-4; the match to TRBD1 covers 10 bases. CDR3 length: 14 amino acids. The V segment lost 2 bases and the J segment 8 bases; nucleotides outside the gene matches: 5. Germline V lookup: CDR1 SQVTM, CDR2 ANQGSEA. The CDR3 sequence is CSVEMGGQGEKLFF. Here the CDR3 DNA reads TGCAGCGTTGAAATGGGGGGACAGGGGGAAAAACTGTTTTTT.